This T cell receptor (beta chain) comes out of a study of cytomegalovirus exposure and HLA in healthy donors. PCR employed 60 Vbeta and 13 Jbeta primers. Assay used: immunoSEQ multiplex PCR; TCRdb lists only in-frame clones, some missing. The sample lists 50,000 to 60,000 clones; 77% were seen once. The CDR3 totals 14 residues. V lost 0 bases to trimming and J lost 3 bases, with 7 bases between them. Germline V gene sequence: CDR1 SGHNT, CDR2 YYREEE (reference sequence). This sequence was found in a woman aged 40 to 50 in good health and CMV-seropositive. Sequencing used PBMCs. The chain is built from TRBV5-4 and TRBJ1-5; no clear D. CDR3 DNA sequence: TGTGCCAGCAGCTTGGGAACAGACAATCAGCCCCAGCATTTT. This sequence encodes CASSLGTDNQPQHF. Filled out from reference TRBV5-4 and TRBJ1-5, the complete variable domain reads ETGVTQSPTHLIKTRGQQVTLRCSSQSGHNTVSWYQQALGQGPQFIFQYYREEENGRGNFPPRFSGLQFPNYSSELNVNALELDDSALYLCASSLGTDNQPQHFGDGTRLSIL.